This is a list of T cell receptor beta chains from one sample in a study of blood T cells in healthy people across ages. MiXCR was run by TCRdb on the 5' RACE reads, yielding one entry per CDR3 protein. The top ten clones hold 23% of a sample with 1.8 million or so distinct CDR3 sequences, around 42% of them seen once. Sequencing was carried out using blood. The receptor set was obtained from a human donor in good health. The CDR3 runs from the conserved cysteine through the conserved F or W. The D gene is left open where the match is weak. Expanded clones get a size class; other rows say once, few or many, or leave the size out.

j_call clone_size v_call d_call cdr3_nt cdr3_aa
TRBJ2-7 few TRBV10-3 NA TGTGCCATTTGTAGAGGGTCAAACGACGAGCAGTACTTC CAICRGSNDEQYF
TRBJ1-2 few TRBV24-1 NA TGTGCCACCAGTGATTTAAAAAATGACGGCTACACCTTC CATSDLKNDGYTF
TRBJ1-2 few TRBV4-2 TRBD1 TGTGCCAGCAGCCAAAACCTACAGGGGAGGCATGGCTACACCTTC CASSQNLQGRHGYTF
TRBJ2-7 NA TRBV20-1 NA TGCAGTGTTAGAATTCTGGGATCCTACGAGCAGTACTTC CSVRILGSYEQYF
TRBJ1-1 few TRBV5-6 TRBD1 TGTGCCAGCAGCTTCTCAGGGGGCAACACTGAAGCTTTCTTT CASSFSGGNTEAFF
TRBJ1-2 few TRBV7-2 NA TGTGCCAGCAGCTCAAGGACTCTTATCTATGGCTACACCTTC CASSSRTLIYGYTF
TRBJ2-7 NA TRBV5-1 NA TGCGCCAGCAGCCACCCAGGGGAAGGCTACGAGCAGTACTTC CASSHPGEGYEQYF
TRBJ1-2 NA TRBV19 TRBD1 TGTGCCAGTGCCAAGGGACAGGGTCTAGCTAACTATGGCTACACCTTC CASAKGQGLANYGYTF
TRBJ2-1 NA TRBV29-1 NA TGCAGCGTTGAGCCCCGCAGGGGGGGATACAATGAGCAGTTCTTC CSVEPRRGGYNEQFF
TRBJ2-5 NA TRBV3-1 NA TGTGCCAGCAGCCACTTATCCAGGACCCAGTACTTC CASSHLSRTQYF
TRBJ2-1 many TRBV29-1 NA TGCAGCGTCCTTAGATCCGGGTTGGGGGATAATGAGCAGTTCTTC CSVLRSGLGDNEQFF
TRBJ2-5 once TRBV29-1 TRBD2 TGCAGCGTTGAAGGGACTAGCGTTGGAGAGACCCAGTACTTC CSVEGTSVGETQYF
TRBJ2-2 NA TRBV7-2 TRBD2 TGTGCCAGCAGCTTAGAGGTAGCGGGGCGCGCCGGGGAGCTGTTTTTT CASSLEVAGRAGELFF
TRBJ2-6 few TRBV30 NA TGTGCCTGGAGTATCTCAGGGGCCAACGTCCTGACTTTC CAWSISGANVLTF
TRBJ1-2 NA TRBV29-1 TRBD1 TGCGAGGCCGGCAGGGGGTCCACCTATGGCTACACCTTC CEAGRGSTYGYTF
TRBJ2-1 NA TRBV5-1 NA TGCGCCAGCAGCTTGATTGGCAGGGGCCTCACTGAGCAGTTCTTC CASSLIGRGLTEQFF
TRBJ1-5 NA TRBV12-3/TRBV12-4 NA TGTGCCAGCGCTCAGGGTTTTCAGCCCCAGCATTTT CASAQGFQPQHF
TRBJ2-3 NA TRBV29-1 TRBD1 TGCAGCGTTGTCCTCGGACAGGGGACCACAGATACGCAGTATTTT CSVVLGQGTTDTQYF
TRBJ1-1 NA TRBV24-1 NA TGTGCCAATGATGAGTATGGGATGAACACTGAAGCTTTCTTT CANDEYGMNTEAFF
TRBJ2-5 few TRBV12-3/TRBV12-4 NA TGTGCCAGCAGATTTGGGGCCCAAGAGACCCAGTACTTC CASRFGAQETQYF
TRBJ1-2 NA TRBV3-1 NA TGTGCCAGCAGCCCCCTGAAGGGGGACAAAGCTAACTATGGCTACACCTTC CASSPLKGDKANYGYTF
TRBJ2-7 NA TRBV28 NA TGTGCCAGCAGTTTATTGGGGGGCCCCATAATTGGGTCCTACGAGCAGTACTTC CASSLLGGPIIGSYEQYF
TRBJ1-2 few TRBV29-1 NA TGCAGCGTTACTATCGGGACGGACTATGGCTACACCTTC CSVTIGTDYGYTF